This entry lists 9 T cell receptor beta chains sequenced from one sample in a study of metastatic and nonmetastatic thyroid tumors (dated by TCRdb to about 2020). To prepare the library, PCR was applied. TCRdb shows the sequencer as Illumina HiSeq 4000. Starting from the raw public reads, TCRdb applied fastp trimming at Q25, assembled clones with MiXCR and retained in-frame beta chains. The sample has 20,000 to 25,000 clones on record, around 21% of them singletons. The ten largest account for 27% of the sample. Before undergoing thyroid surgery, none of the patients had been given any kind of treatment. The sequencing sample was made of blood. These receptors originate from a female donor with papillary thyroid cancer or a benign thyroid nodule (not recorded which). Some clones in this sample may be carry-over from other donors' samples.

This clone has just one count. A read error may account for a junction end that differs from germline. This rearrangement joins TRBV20-1 to TRBJ2-7; a weak D match, TRBD1 (6 bases). The CDR3 sequence is 13 residues long. CDR1 and CDR2 from the germline V gene are DFQATT and SNEGSKA (reference sequence). The DNA of the CDR3 is TGCAGTGCCAGAGGCGCGGACAGCTACGAGCAGTACTTC. It is translated as CSARGADSYEQYF.

The sample holds many counts of this clone. The V and J genes are TRBV20-1 and TRBJ1-6; the D gene is possibly TRBD1 (5 bases). Trimming removed 6 bases from V and 7 bases from J, with 19 bases in between. Germline assignment: CDR1 DFQATT and CDR2 SNEGSKA (reference sequence). This CDR3 spans 15 amino acids. CDR3 region: CSAPIWGRRNSPLHF. The CDR3 bases are TGCAGTGCGCCGATCTGGGGACGAAGGAATTCACCCCTCCACTTT.

This clone was observed a few times. The chain links TRBV6-1 to TRBJ2-7, with a weak D call TRBD2 (6 bases). The CDR3 contains 15 residues. The V end was cut by 6 bases, the J end by 2 bases, with 17 bases between. Germline V gene sequence: CDR1 MNHNS, CDR2 SASEGT. CDR3 nucleotides: TGTGCCAGCAGCACCACATGGTGCGGGACCTACGAGCAGTACTTC. Encoded protein: CASSTTWCGTYEQYF.

This clone was seen ten or more times. The chain links TRBV11-2 to TRBJ2-3; D is possibly TRBD1 (6 bases). Germline assignment: CDR1 SGHAT and CDR2 FQNNGV. The CDR3 runs to 13 residues. The germline V and J ends were trimmed by 2 bases and 6 bases, with 9 bases remaining between them. CDR3 sequence: CASSLNRVDTQYF. The CDR3 DNA follows: TGTGCCAGCAGCTTAAACAGGGTTGATACGCAGTATTTT.

This clone was detected many times. Other DNA sequences within the sample encode an identical CDR3. The rearrangement joins TRBV7-2 to TRBJ2-1, with D perhaps matching TRBD1 (5 bases). V lost 1 base to trimming and J lost 13 bases, with 14 bases between them. The CDR3 sequence is 13 residues long. Germline assignment: CDR1 SGHTA and CDR2 FQGNSA. The CDR3 DNA sequence: TGTGCCAGCAGCTTAGATAAGGGGTTAATACAGTTCTTC. As protein: CASSLDKGLIQFF.

This clone was found many times. V and J are TRBV2 and TRBJ2-2; D is uncertain. Germline V CDR1 and CDR2: SNHLY, FYNNEI. The CDR3 extends over 16 amino acids. Trimming shortened V by 3 bases and J by 1 base, and 12 bases separated the two germline ends. CDR3 nucleotides: TGTGCCAGCAGTGATATGGTTGCAGGGAACACCGGGGAGCTGTTTTTT. This codes for CASSDMVAGNTGELFF.

This clone was seen repeatedly, ten times or more. The chain combines TRBV7-3 with TRBJ1-2, with a tentative D call TRBD1 (5 bases). CDR3 length: 15 residues. Germline CDR1 reads SGHTA; CDR2 reads FQGTGA. Trimming stripped 2 bases from V and 4 bases from J, with 14 bases between. CDR3 loop: CASSLEGRTSYGYTF. The CDR3 nucleotides read TGTGCCAGCAGCTTAGAGGGGCGGACCAGCTATGGCTACACCTTC.

The V call is TRBV20-1, the J call TRBJ2-1; possibly TRBD1 or TRBD2 for D (5 bases each). V lost 1 base and J lost 4, with 20 bases in between. This CDR3 region has 17 residues. The germline V gene has CDR1 DFQATT and CDR2 SNEGSKA (reference sequence). This chain's CDR3 is CSARALPTGWGYNEQFF. DNA of the CDR3: TGCAGTGCTAGAGCTCTACCCACAGGTTGGGGGTACAATGAGCAGTTCTTC.

This clone is termed medium-sized. This chain joins TRBV6-1 and TRBJ1-1; D is undetermined. Per germline, CDR1 MNHNS and CDR2 SASEGT. Trimming took 4 bases from V and 5 from J, leaving 17 bases between them. The CDR3 consists of 15 residues. CDR3 coding DNA: TGTGCCAGCAGTGCAAAGACAACGGCGAGGACTGAAGCTTTCTTT. Translating it yields CASSAKTTARTEAFF.